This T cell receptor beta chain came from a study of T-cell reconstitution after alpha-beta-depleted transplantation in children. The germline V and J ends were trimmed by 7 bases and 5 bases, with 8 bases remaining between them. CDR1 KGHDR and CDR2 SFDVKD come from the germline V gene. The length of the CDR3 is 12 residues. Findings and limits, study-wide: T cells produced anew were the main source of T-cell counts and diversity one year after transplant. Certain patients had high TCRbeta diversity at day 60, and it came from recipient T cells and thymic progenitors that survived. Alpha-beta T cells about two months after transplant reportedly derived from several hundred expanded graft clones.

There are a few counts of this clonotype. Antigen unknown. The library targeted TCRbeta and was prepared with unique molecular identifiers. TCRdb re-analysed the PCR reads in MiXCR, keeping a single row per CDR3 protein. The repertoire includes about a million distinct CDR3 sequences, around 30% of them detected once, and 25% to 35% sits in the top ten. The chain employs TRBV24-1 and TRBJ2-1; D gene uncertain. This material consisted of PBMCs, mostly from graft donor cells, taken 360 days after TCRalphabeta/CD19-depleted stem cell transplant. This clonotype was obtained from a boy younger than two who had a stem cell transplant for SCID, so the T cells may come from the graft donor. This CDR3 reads CATRGINNEQFF. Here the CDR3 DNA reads TGTGCCACCAGGGGGATCAACAATGAGCAGTTCTTC.